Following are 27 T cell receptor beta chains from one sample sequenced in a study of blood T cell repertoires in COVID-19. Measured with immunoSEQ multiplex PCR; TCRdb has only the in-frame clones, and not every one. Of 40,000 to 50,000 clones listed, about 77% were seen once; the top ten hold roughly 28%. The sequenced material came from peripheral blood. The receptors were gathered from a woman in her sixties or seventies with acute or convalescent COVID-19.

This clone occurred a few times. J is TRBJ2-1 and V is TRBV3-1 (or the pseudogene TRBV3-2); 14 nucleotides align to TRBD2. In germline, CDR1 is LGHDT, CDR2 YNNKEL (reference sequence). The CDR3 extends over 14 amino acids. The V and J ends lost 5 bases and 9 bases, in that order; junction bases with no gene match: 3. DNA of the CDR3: TGTGCCAGCAGCGGGACTAGCGGGAGTAGTGAGCAGTTCTTC. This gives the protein CASSGTSGSSEQFF.

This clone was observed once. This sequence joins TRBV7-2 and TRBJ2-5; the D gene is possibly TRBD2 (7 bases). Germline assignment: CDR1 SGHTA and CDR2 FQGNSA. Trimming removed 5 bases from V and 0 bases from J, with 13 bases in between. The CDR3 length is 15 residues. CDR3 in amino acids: CASSQRGGHQETQYF. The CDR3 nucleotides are TGTGCCAGCAGCCAGAGGGGGGGGCACCAAGAGACCCAGTACTTC.

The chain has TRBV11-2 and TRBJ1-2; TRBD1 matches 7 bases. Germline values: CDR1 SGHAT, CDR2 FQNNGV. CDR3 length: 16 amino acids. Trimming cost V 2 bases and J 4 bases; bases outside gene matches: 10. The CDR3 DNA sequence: TGTGCCAGCAGCTTACACGACAGGGTGAAGATCTATGGCTACACCTTC. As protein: CASSLHDRVKIYGYTF.

CDR3 DNA: TGTGCCTGGAAGGACACGCTAGGTTTGCACACTGAAGCTTTCTTT. It translates to CAWKDTLGLHTEAFF. The genes are TRBV30 and TRBJ1-1; D is perhaps TRBD1 (5 bases). The CDR3 runs to 15 residues. Germline lookup yields CDR1 GTSNPN and CDR2 SVGIG (reference sequence). V lost 4 bases, J lost 3 bases, and 18 bases lay in between.

CDR3 loop: CASSRDTPYEQYF. The CDR3 coding sequence is TGTGCCAGCAGCCGGGACACACCCTACGAGCAGTACTTC. This chain joins TRBV6-2 or TRBV6-3 and TRBJ2-7, with D maybe TRBD1 (6 bases). The CDR3 has 13 amino acids. Trimming cost V 6 bases and J 2 bases, with 11 bases left between them. Per the germline V gene, CDR1 is MNHEY and CDR2 is SVGEGT.

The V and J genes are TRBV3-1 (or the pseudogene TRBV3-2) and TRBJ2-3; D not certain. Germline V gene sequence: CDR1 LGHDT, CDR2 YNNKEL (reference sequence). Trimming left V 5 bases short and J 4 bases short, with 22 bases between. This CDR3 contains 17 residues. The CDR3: CASSMLRPICHADTQYF. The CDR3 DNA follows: TGTGCCAGCAGCATGCTGCGCCCCATTTGTCATGCAGATACGCAGTATTTT.

CDR3 bases: TGTGCCAGCAGGGGGGCTCAGGGGACCTATGGCTACACCTTC. Its protein is CASRGAQGTYGYTF. The rearrangement links TRBV3-1 (or the pseudogene TRBV3-2) to TRBJ1-2; possible D gene TRBD1, 6 bases. Germline V gene lookup returns CDR1 LGHDT and CDR2 YNNKEL (reference sequence). The V and J ends lost 6 bases and 4 bases respectively, with 15 bases between them. The CDR3 contains 14 residues.

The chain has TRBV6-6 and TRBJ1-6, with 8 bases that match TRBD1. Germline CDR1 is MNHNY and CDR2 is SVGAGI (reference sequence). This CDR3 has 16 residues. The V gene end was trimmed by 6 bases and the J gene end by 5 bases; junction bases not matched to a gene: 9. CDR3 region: CASRDDRGKNNSPLHF. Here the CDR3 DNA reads TGTGCCAGCAGGGACGACAGGGGAAAAAATAATTCACCCCTCCACTTT.

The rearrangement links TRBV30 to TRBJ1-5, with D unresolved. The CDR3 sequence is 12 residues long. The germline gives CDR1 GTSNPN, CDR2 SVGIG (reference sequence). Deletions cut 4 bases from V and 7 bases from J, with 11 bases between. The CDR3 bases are TGTGCCTGGAATGGTGGTAGCCAGCCCCAGCATTTT. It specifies CAWNGGSQPQHF.

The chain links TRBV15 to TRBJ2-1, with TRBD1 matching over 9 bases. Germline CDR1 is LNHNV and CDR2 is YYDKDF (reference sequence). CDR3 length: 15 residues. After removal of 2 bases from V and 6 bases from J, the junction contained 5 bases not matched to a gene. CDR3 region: CATSRPGQGRNEQFF. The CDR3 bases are TGTGCCACCAGCAGACCGGGACAGGGACGCAATGAGCAGTTCTTC.

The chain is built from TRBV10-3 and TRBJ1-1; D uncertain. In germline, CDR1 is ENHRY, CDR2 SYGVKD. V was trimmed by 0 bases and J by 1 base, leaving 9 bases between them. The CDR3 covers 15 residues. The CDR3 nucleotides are TGTGCCATCAGTGAGTCTCCGGCGGGGAACACTGAAGCTTTCTTT. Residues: CAISESPAGNTEAFF.

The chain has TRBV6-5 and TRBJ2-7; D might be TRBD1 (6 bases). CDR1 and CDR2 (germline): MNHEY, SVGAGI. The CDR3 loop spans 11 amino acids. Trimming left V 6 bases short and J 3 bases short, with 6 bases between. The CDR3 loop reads CASRDSYEQYF. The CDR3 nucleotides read TGTGCCAGCAGGGACAGCTACGAGCAGTACTTC.

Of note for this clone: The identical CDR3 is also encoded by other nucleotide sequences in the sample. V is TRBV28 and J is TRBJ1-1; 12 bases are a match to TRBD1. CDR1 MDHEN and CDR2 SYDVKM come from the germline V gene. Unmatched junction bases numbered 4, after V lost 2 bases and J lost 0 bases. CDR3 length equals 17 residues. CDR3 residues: CASSLSRDRGLNTEAFF. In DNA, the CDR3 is TGTGCCAGCAGTTTAAGCCGGGACAGGGGGCTGAACACTGAAGCTTTCTTT. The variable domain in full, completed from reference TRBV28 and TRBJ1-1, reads DVKVTQSSRYLVKRTGEKVFLECVQDMDHENMFWYRQDPGLGLRLIYFSYDVKMKEKGDIPEGYSVSREKKERFSLILESASTNQTSMYLCASSLSRDRGLNTEAFFGQGTRLTVV.

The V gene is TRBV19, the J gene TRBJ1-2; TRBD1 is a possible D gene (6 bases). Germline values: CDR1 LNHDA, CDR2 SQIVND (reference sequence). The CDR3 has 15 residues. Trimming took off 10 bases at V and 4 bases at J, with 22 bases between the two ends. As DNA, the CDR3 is TGTGCCATTGACATATTATGGACAGATCCCTATGGCTACACCTTC. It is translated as CAIDILWTDPYGYTF.

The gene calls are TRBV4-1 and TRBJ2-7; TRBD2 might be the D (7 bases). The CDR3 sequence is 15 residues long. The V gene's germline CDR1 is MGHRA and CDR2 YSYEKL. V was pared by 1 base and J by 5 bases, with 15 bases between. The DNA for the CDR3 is TGCGCCAGCAGCCAAGTAGGAGGGAGGGGGAACGAGCAGTACTTC. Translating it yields CASSQVGGRGNEQYF.

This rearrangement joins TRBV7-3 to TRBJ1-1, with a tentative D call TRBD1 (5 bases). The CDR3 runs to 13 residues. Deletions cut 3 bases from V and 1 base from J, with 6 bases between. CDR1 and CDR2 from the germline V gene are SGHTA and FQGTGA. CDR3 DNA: TGTGCCAGCAGCTTTAGGGGGAACACTGAAGCTTTCTTT. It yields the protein CASSFRGNTEAFF.

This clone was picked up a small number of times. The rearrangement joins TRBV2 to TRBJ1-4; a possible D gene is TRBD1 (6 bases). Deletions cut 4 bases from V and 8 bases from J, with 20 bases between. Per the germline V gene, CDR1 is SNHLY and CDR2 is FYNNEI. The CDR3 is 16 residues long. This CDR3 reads CASSGGQGRGGEKLFF. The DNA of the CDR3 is TGTGCCAGCAGTGGGGGTCAGGGGCGAGGAGGAGAAAAACTGTTTTTT.

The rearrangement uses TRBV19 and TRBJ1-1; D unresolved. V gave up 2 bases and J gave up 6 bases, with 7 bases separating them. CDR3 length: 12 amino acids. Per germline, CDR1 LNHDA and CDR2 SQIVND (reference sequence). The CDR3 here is CASSIPSSEAFF. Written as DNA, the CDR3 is TGTGCCAGTAGTATACCTTCGTCTGAAGCTTTCTTT.

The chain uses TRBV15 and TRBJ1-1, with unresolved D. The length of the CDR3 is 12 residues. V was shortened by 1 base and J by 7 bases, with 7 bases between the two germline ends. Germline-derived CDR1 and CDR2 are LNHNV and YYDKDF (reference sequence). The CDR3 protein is CATSRAYSEAFF. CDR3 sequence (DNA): TGTGCCACCAGCAGAGCATATAGTGAAGCTTTCTTT. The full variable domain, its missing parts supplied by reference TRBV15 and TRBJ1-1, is DAMVIQNPRYQVTQFGKPVTLSCSQTLNHNVMYWYQQKSSQAPKLLFHYYDKDFNNEADTPDNFQSRRPNTSFCFLDIRSPGLGDTAMYLCATSRAYSEAFFGQGTRLTVV.

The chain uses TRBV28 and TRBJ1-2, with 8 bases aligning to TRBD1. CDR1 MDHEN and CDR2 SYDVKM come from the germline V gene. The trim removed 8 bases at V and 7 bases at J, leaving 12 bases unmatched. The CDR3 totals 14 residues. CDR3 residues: CASFLAQGAGGYTF. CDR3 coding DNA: TGTGCCAGCTTTCTGGCTCAGGGGGCGGGTGGCTACACCTTC.

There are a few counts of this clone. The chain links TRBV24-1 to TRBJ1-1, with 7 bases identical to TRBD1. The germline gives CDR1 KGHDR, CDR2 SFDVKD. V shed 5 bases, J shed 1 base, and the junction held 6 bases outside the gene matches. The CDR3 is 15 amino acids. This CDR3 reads CATSGTGDPNTEAFF. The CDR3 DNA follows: TGTGCCACCAGTGGTACAGGGGACCCGAACACTGAAGCTTTCTTT.

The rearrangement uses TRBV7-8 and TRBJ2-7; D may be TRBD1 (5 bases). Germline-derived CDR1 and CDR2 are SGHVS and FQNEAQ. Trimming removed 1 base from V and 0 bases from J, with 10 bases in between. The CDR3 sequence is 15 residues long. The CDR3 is CASSLVQGPSYEQYF. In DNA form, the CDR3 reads TGTGCCAGCAGCTTAGTTCAGGGTCCCTCCTACGAGCAGTACTTC.

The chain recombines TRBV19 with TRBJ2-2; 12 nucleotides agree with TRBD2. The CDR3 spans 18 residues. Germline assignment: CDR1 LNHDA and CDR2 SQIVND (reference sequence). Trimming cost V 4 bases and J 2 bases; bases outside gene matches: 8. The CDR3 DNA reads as TGTGCCAGTAGTAGTAGGACTAGCGGGGCCCTAAACACCGGGGAGCTGTTTTTT. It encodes CASSSRTSGALNTGELFF.

The CDR3 here is CASTSAGTGYIQPQHF. The CDR3 nucleotides read TGTGCCAGTACGAGTGCCGGGACAGGGTATATTCAGCCCCAGCATTTT. This chain uses TRBV28 with TRBJ1-5; 9 bases are a match to TRBD1. The CDR3 length is 16 residues. From germline, CDR1 is MDHEN and CDR2 SYDVKM. Trimming cost V 9 bases and J 6 bases; bases outside gene matches: 15. Full variable domain (remainder filled in from reference TRBV28 and TRBJ1-5): DVKVTQSSRYLVKRTGEKVFLECVQDMDHENMFWYRQDPGLGLRLIYFSYDVKMKEKGDIPEGYSVSREKKERFSLILESASTNQTSMYLCASTSAGTGYIQPQHFGDGTRLSIL.

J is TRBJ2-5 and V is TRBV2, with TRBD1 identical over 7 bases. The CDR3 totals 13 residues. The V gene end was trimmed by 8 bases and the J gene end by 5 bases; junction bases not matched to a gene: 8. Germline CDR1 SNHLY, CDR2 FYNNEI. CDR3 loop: CASERGRGETQYF. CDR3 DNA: TGTGCCAGCGAGAGGGGGCGCGGGGAGACCCAGTACTTC.

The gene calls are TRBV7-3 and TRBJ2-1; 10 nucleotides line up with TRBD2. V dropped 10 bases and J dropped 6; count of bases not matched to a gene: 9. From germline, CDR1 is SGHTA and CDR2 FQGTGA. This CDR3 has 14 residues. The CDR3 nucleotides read TGTGCCATCGCCGGACTAGCGGTCCGCAATGAGCAGTTCTTC. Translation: CAIAGLAVRNEQFF. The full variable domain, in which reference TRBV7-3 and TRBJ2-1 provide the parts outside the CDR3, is GAGVSQTPSNKVTEKGKYVELRCDPISGHTALYWYRQSLGQGPEFLIYFQGTGAADDSGLPNDRFFAVRPEGSVSTLKIQRTERGDSAVYLCAIAGLAVRNEQFFGPGTRLTVL.

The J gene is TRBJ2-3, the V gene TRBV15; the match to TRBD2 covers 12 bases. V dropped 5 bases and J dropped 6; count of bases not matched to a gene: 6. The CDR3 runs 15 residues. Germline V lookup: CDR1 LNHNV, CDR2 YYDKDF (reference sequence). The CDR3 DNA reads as TGTGCCACCAGCGGAAGACTAGCGGGGGCGGATACGCAGTATTTT. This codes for CATSGRLAGADTQYF.